This TCR beta chain came from a study of T cell repertoires in ileal Crohn's disease. The V and J ends lost 1 base and 1 base, in that order; junction bases with no gene match: 0. This CDR3 region has 14 residues. Germline V gene data show CDR1 as MNHEY and CDR2 as SVGAGI. This table comes from immunoSEQ multiplex PCR, and its TCRdb copy is limited to in-frame clones, with some not included. The sample consists of approximately 8,000 clones, 81% of them appearing once. The TCR was taken from an adult with Crohn's disease. The sample was ileal tissue. This chain links TRBV6-5 with TRBJ2-5, with 7 bases aligning to TRBD1. The CDR3 region is CASSYWDSQETQYF. In DNA, the CDR3 is TGTGCCAGCAGTTACTGGGACAGCCAAGAGACCCAGTACTTC.